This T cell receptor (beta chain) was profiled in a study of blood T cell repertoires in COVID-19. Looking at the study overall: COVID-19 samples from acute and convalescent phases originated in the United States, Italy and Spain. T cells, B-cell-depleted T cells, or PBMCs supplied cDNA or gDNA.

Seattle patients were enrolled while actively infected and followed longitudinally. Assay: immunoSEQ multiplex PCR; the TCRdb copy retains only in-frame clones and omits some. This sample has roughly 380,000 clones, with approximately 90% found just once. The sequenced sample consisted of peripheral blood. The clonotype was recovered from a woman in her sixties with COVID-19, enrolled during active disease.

The CDR3 is CAWSVGRRGGYTF. The CDR3 nucleotides are TGTGCCTGGAGTGTGGGGCGGAGAGGAGGCTACACCTTC. The genes are TRBV30 and TRBJ1-2; tentatively, D is TRBD1 (5 bases). Trimming stripped 0 bases from V and 8 bases from J, with 13 bases between. Germline V CDR1 and CDR2: GTSNPN, SVGIG (reference sequence). This CDR3 is 13 amino acids long. Using reference TRBV30 and TRBJ1-2 for the parts outside the CDR3, the full variable domain is SQTIHQWPATLVQPVGSPLSLECTVEGTSNPNLYWYRQAAGRGLQLLFYSVGIGQISSEVPQNLSASRPQDRQFILSSKKLLLSDSGFYLCAWSVGRRGGYTFGSGTRLTVV.